These T cell receptor beta chains were read from a single sample in a study of T cell changes during pregnancy in multiple sclerosis. TCRdb's table, derived via immunoSEQ multiplex PCR, lists solely in-frame clones and lacks some. The data contain 30,000 to 40,000 clones, about 90% of them singletons. Here the sequenced sample was CD4+ T cells from peripheral blood mononuclear cells, taken before pregnancy. The receptors come from a female donor with multiple sclerosis, enrolled in a pregnancy study. Each CDR3 is given with its conserved first and last residue. The order of the fields is clone size, V gene, J gene, D gene, CDR3 protein, CDR3 DNA. D genes are given only for firm matches. Not all rows give a size; the values are once, few, many and, for expanded clones, a class.

>NA|TRBV18|TRBJ1-5|NA
CASSQDPRGLISNQPQHF
TGTGCCAGCTCACAAGATCCCAGGGGACTAATTAGCAATCAGCCCCAGCATTTT
>once|TRBV30|TRBJ1-5|TRBD1
CAWRSGTGRNQPQHF
TGTGCCTGGAGGTCCGGGACAGGGCGCAATCAGCCCCAGCATTTT
>NA|TRBV7-2|TRBJ2-3|NA
CASSFLFFTDTQYF
TGTGCCAGCAGCTTCTTATTTTTCACAGATACGCAGTATTTT
>NA|TRBV29-1|TRBJ1-2|NA
CSVVFKGVSYGYTF
TGCAGCGTTGTTTTTAAGGGGGTGTCCTATGGCTACACCTTC
>NA|TRBV2|TRBJ1-1|TRBD1
CASREGQNEAFF
TGTGCCAGCAGGGAGGGACAGAATGAAGCTTTCTTT
>medium-sized|TRBV2|TRBJ1-6|NA
CASSARGTNSPLHF
TGTGCCAGCAGTGCCAGGGGTACAAATTCACCCCTCCACTTT
>NA|TRBV7-2|TRBJ2-2|TRBD1
CASSLVRDRGRLGELFF
TGTGCCAGCAGCTTAGTGCGGGACAGGGGTCGGTTAGGGGAGCTGTTTTTT
>NA|TRBV6-1|TRBJ1-2|NA
CASSEAGGNYGYTF
TGTGCCAGCAGTGAAGCGGGGGGGAACTATGGCTACACCTTC
>once|TRBV5-1|TRBJ2-7|NA
CASSPATVYEQYF
TGCGCCAGCAGCCCCGCCACAGTTTACGAGCAGTACTTC
>NA|TRBV7-6|TRBJ2-3|NA
CASSLASTVSTDTQYF
TGTGCCAGCAGCTTAGCATCCACGGTGAGCACAGATACGCAGTATTTT
>NA|TRBV6-6|TRBJ1-5|TRBD1
CASRPGTGGIQPQHF
TGTGCCAGCAGACCCGGGACAGGGGGCATTCAGCCCCAGCATTTT
>NA|TRBV7-9|TRBJ2-1|TRBD2
CASSFRAGVTYNEQFF
TGTGCCAGCAGCTTTAGGGCGGGGGTCACCTACAATGAGCAGTTCTTC
>NA|TRBV11-1|TRBJ2-1|TRBD1
CASSWDSRNEQFF
TGTGCCAGCAGCTGGGACAGCCGCAATGAGCAGTTCTTC
>NA|TRBV7-2|TRBJ2-1|TRBD2
CASSLAWRGAYNEQFF
TGTGCCAGCAGCTTAGCTTGGCGGGGGGCCTACAATGAGCAGTTCTTC
>NA|TRBV6-1|TRBJ1-4|NA
CASSSMSSTNEKLFF
TGTGCCAGCAGCTCGATGAGCTCAACTAATGAAAAACTGTTTTTT
>NA|TRBV29-1|TRBJ1-2|TRBD1
CSAGRTGATRYGYTF
TGCAGCGCCGGGCGGACAGGGGCCACCCGCTATGGCTACACCTTC
>NA|TRBV4-1|TRBJ1-1|TRBD1
CASSHTTGGEGGTEAFF
TGCGCCAGCAGCCATACTACAGGGGGCGAAGGGGGCACCGAAGCTTTCTTT
>NA|TRBV2|TRBJ2-2|TRBD2
CASSKTSGGTGELFF
TGTGCCAGCAGTAAGACTAGCGGGGGAACCGGGGAGCTGTTTTTT
>few|TRBV29-1|TRBJ1-1|NA
CSASPGWGMNTEAFF
TGCAGCGCCAGTCCCGGCTGGGGCATGAACACTGAAGCTTTCTTT
>NA|TRBV6-4|TRBJ2-3|TRBD2
CASSGGAHTDTQYF
TGTGCCAGCAGCGGGGGGGCACACACAGATACGCAGTATTTT
>NA|TRBV7-3|TRBJ1-1|NA
CASSLTGSDTEAFF
TGTGCCAGCAGCTTAACAGGGAGTGACACTGAAGCTTTCTTT
>few|TRBV19|TRBJ1-2|NA
CASTLDRPNNYGYTF
TGTGCCAGTACCCTCGACAGGCCCAACAACTATGGCTACACCTTC
>once|TRBV10-2|TRBJ1-2|NA
CASSDVEGRKMEYGYTF
TGCGCCAGCAGTGACGTTGAGGGAAGGAAAATGGAATATGGCTACACCTTC
>NA|TRBV25-1|TRBJ2-7|NA
CASASGFGGEQYF
TGTGCCAGCGCCAGCGGCTTCGGGGGCGAGCAGTACTTC
>few|TRBV28|TRBJ1-5|NA
CASQGNQPQHF
TGTGCCAGCCAGGGGAATCAGCCCCAGCATTTT
>NA|TRBV7-3|TRBJ2-7|NA
CASSLGGGPSTYEQYF
TGTGCCAGCAGCTTAGGCGGGGGCCCCTCAACCTACGAGCAGTACTTC
>NA|TRBV5-1|TRBJ2-7|NA
CASSRGGPGQRPYEQYF
TGCGCCAGCAGCCGGGGGGGTCCGGGACAGCGCCCCTACGAGCAGTACTTC
>once|TRBV10-3|TRBJ2-3|NA
CAIRPSSGTDTQYF
TGTGCCATCAGACCTAGTTCGGGCACAGATACGCAGTATTTT
>NA|TRBV14|TRBJ2-5|TRBD2
CASSLPLPLAGAETQYF
TGTGCCAGCAGCCTCCCACTCCCACTAGCGGGGGCAGAGACCCAGTACTTC
>NA|TRBV4-1|TRBJ2-2|TRBD2
CASREGLARTGELFF
TGCGCCAGCAGAGAGGGACTAGCCCGCACCGGGGAGCTGTTTTTT
>NA|TRBV2|TRBJ1-4|TRBD1
CASSGQGLGEKLFF
TGTGCCAGCAGTGGACAGGGGCTGGGTGAAAAACTGTTTTTT
>NA|TRBV9|TRBJ1-5|NA
CASSVEGDQPQHF
TGTGCCAGCAGCGTAGAAGGGGATCAGCCCCAGCATTTT
>NA|TRBV6-1|TRBJ1-2|NA
CASSPTGPNYGYTF
TGTGCCAGCAGTCCGACGGGTCCAAACTATGGCTACACCTTC
>NA|TRBV30|TRBJ1-4|NA
CAWSDQQGWWGKEKLFF
TGTGCCTGGAGTGACCAACAGGGTTGGTGGGGCAAGGAAAAACTGTTTTTT
>NA|TRBV7-9|TRBJ2-7|TRBD1
CASSSHRDRPYEQYF
TGTGCCAGCAGCTCCCACCGGGACAGACCCTACGAGCAGTACTTC
>NA|TRBV6-5|TRBJ2-1|TRBD2
CASSPRAGGLDEQFF
TGTGCCAGCAGTCCGAGGGCGGGGGGGCTCGATGAGCAGTTCTTC
>NA|TRBV5-5|TRBJ1-4|NA
CASSSLLGHGNEKLFF
TGTGCCAGCAGCTCCCTACTTGGACACGGTAATGAAAAACTGTTTTTT